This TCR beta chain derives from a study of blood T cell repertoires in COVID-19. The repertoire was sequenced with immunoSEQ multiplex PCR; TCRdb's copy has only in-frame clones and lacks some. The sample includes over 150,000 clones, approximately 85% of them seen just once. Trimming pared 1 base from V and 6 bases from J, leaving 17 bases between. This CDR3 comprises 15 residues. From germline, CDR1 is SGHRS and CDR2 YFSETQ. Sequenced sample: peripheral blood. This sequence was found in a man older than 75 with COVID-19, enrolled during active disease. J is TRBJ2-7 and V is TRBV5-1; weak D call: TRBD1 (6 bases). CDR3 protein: CASSLQGTGLSEQYF. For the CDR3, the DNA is TGCGCCAGCAGCTTGCAGGGGACGGGGTTAAGCGAGCAGTACTTC. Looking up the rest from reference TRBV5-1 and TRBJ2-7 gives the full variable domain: KAGVTQTPRYLIKTRGQQVTLSCSPISGHRSVSWYQQTPGQGLQFLFEYFSETQRNKGNFPGRFSGRQFSNSRSEMNVSTLELGDSALYLCASSLQGTGLSEQYFGPGTRLTVT.